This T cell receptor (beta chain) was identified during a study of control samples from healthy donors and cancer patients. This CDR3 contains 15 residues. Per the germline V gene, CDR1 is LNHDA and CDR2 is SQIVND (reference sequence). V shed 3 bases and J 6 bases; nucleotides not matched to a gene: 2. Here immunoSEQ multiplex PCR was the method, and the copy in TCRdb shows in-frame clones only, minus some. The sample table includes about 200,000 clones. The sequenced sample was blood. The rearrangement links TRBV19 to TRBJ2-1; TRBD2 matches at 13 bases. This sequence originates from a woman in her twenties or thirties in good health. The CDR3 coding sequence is TGTGCCAGTAGTATGGGACTAGCGGGGTCCAATGAGCAGTTCTTC. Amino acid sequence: CASSMGLAGSNEQFF.